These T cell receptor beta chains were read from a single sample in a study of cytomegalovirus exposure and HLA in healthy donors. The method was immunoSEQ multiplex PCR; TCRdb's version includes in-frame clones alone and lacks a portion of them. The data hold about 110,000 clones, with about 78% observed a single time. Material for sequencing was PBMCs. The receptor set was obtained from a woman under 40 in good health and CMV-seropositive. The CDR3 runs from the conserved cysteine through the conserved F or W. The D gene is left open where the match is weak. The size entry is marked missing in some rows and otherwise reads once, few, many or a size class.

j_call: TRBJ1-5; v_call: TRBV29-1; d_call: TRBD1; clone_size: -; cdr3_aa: CSVRTGTNQPQHF; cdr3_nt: TGCAGCGTACGGACAGGGACCAATCAGCCCCAGCATTTT
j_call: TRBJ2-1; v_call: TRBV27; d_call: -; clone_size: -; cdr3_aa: CASSFLERSSYNEQFF; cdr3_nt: TGTGCCAGCAGTTTTCTGGAGCGGTCGTCCTACAATGAGCAGTTCTTC
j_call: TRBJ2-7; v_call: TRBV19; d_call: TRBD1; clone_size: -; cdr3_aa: CASRGTDYEQYF; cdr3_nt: TGTGCCAGTAGAGGGACAGACTACGAGCAGTACTTC
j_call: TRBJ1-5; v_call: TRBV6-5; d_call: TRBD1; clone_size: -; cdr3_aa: CASSYNRGSNQPQHF; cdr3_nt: TGTGCCAGCAGTTACAACAGGGGTAGCAATCAGCCCCAGCATTTT
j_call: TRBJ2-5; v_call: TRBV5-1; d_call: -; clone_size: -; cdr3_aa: CASSLGLAETQYF; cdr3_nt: TGCGCCAGCAGCTTGGGCCTAGCGGAGACCCAGTACTTC
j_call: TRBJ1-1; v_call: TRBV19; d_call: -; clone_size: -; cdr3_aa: CASSLVGGRLGYTEAFF; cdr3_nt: TGTGCCAGTAGCCTAGTCGGAGGTCGTTTAGGGTACACTGAAGCTTTCTTT
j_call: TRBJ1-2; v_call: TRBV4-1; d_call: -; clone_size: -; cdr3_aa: CASSQVKGYGYTF; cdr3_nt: TGCGCCAGCAGCCAAGTCAAGGGGTATGGCTACACCTTC
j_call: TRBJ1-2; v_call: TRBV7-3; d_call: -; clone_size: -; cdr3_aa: CASSLTGGDYGYTF; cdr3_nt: TGTGCCAGCAGCTTAACAGGGGGTGACTATGGCTACACCTTC
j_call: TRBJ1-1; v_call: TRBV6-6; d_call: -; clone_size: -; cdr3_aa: CASSDPGRGNTEAFF; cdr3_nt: TGTGCCAGCAGTGACCCCGGGCGGGGGAACACTGAAGCTTTCTTT
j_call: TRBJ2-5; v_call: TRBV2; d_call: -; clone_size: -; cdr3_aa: CASRDGGFETQYF; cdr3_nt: TGTGCCAGCCGGGACGGGGGATTTGAGACCCAGTACTTC
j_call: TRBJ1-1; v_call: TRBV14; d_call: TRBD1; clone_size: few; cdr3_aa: CASSRGTEKEAFF; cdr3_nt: TGTGCCAGCAGCCGAGGGACAGAGAAAGAAGCTTTCTTT
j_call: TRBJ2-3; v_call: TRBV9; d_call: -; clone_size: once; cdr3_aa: CASSVGGGSTDTQYF; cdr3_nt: TGTGCCAGCAGCGTGGGCGGAGGGTCCACAGATACGCAGTATTTT
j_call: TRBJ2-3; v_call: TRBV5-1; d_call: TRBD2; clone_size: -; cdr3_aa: CASSLALLAGGLSTDTQYF; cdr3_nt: TGCGCCAGCAGCTTGGCCTTACTAGCGGGGGGGCTAAGCACAGATACGCAGTATTTT
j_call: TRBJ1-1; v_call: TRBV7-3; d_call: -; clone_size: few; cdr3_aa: CASSPQLNTEAFF; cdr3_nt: TGTGCCAGCAGCCCACAGCTGAACACTGAAGCTTTCTTT
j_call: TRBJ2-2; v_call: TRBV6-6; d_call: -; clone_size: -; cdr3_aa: CASSKNKGGPGELFF; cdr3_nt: TGTGCCAGCAGTAAGAATAAAGGCGGGCCCGGGGAGCTGTTTTTT
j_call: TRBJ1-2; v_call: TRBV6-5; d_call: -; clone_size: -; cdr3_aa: CASRNAGGGSGYTF; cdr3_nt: TGTGCCAGCAGAAACGCCGGGGGGGGGTCTGGCTACACCTTC
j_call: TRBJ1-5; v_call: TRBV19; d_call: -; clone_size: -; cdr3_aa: CASSIQFQPQHF; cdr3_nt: TGTGCCAGTAGTATACAATTTCAGCCCCAGCATTTT
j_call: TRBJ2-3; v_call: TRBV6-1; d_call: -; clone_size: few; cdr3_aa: CASSEAHRTQYF; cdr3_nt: TGTGCCAGCAGTGAAGCGCACAGGACGCAGTATTTT
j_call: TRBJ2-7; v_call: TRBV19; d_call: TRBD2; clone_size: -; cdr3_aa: CASWGGFEQYF; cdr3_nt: TGTGCCTCTTGGGGGGGTTTTGAGCAGTACTTC
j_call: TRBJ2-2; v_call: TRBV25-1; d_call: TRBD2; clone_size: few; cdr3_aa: CASSEYERETGELFF; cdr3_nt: TGTGCCAGCAGTGAATATGAGCGGGAAACCGGGGAGCTGTTTTTT
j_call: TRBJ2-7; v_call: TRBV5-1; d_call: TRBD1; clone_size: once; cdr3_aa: CASSFAGQGADEQYF; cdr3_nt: TGCGCCAGCAGCTTTGCGGGACAGGGGGCCGACGAGCAGTACTTC
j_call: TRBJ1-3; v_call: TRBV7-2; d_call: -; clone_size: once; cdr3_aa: CASSPRQAGNTIYF; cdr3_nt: TGTGCCAGCAGCCCCAGACAGGCTGGAAACACCATATATTTT
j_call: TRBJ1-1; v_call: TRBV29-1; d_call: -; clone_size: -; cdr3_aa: CSVGDTRAREAFF; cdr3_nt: TGCAGCGTTGGCGACACTCGAGCAAGAGAAGCTTTCTTT
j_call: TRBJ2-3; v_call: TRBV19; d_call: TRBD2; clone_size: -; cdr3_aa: CASSSLAGGTDTQYF; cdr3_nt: TGTGCCAGTAGTTCTTTAGCGGGGGGCACAGATACGCAGTATTTT
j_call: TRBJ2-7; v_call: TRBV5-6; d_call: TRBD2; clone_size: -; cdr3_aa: CASSKTSGDLHEQYF; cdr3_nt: TGTGCCAGCAGCAAGACTAGCGGGGATCTCCACGAGCAGTACTTC
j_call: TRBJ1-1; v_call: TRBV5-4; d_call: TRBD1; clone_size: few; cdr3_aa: CASSTGTDMNTEAFF; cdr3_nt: TGTGCCAGCAGCACCGGGACAGACATGAACACTGAAGCTTTCTTT
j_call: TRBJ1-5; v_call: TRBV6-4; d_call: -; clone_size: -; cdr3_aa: CASSLTEGQPQHF; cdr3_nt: TGTGCCAGCAGTCTAACCGAGGGACAGCCCCAGCATTTT
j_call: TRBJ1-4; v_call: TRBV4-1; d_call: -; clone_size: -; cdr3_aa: CASSQDPSQGIAPNEKLFF; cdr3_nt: TGCGCCAGCAGCCAAGATCCTAGCCAGGGGATCGCCCCTAATGAAAAACTGTTTTTT
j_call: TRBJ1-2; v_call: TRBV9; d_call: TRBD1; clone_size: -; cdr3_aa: CASSVTPGGADGYTF; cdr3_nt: TGTGCCAGCAGCGTAACTCCAGGGGGCGCGGATGGCTACACCTTC
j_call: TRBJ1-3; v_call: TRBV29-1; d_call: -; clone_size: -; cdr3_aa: CSVKPSGTQGNTIYF; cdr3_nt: TGCAGCGTTAAACCATCCGGGACTCAAGGAAACACCATATATTTT
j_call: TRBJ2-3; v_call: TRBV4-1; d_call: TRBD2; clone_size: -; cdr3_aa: CASSQSSGRGTDTQYF; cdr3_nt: TGCGCCAGCAGCCAGTCTAGCGGGAGAGGTACAGATACGCAGTATTTT
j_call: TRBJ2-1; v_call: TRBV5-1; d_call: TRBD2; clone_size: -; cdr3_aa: CASSPGLAGVTYEQFF; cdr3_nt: TGCGCCAGCAGCCCAGGACTAGCGGGAGTAACATATGAGCAGTTCTTC
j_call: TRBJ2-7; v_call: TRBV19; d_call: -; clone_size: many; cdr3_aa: CASSMDYGTYEQYF; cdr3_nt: TGTGCCAGTAGTATGGACTACGGAACTTACGAGCAGTACTTC
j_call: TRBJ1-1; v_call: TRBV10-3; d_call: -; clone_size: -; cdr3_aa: CAISEASTEAFF; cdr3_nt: TGTGCCATCAGTGAAGCGTCCACTGAAGCTTTCTTT
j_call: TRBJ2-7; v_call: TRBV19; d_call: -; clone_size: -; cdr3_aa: CASSIGSGVYYEQYF; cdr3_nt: TGTGCCAGTAGTATAGGCTCAGGGGTTTACTACGAGCAGTACTTC
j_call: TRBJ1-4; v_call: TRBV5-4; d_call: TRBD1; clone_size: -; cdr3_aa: CASSLDPGGSNEKLFF; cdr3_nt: TGTGCCAGCAGCTTGGACCCAGGGGGCTCTAATGAAAAACTGTTTTTT
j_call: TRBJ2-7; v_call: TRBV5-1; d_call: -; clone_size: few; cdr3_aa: CASRRTATSSYEQYF; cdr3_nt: TGCGCCAGCAGACGGACTGCCACCAGCTCCTACGAGCAGTACTTC
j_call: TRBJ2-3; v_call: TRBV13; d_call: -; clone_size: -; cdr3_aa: CASSLGLAGARTDTQYF; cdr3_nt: TGTGCCAGCAGCTTAGGCCTGGCGGGGGCCCGCACAGATACGCAGTATTTT
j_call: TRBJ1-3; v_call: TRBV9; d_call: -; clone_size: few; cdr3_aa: CASSAPGGNTIYF; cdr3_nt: TGTGCCAGCAGCGCTCCAGGTGGAAACACCATATATTTT
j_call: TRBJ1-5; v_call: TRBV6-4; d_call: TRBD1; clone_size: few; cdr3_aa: CASSDSMPGQKSNQPQHF; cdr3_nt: TGTGCCAGCAGTGACTCCATGCCGGGACAGAAAAGCAATCAGCCCCAGCATTTT
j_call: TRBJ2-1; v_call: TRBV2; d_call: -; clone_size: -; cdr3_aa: CASLIVPGTYNEQFF; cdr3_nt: TGTGCCAGCCTTATCGTGCCAGGTACATACAATGAGCAGTTCTTC
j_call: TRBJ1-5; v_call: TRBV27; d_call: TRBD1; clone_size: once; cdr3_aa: CAVRGTGERQPQHF; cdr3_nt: TGTGCCGTCAGAGGGACAGGGGAGCGTCAGCCCCAGCATTTT
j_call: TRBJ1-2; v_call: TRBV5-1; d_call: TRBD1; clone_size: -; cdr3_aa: CASSFTPPGQGLGYTF; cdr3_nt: TGCGCCAGCAGTTTCACACCCCCGGGACAGGGTTTAGGCTACACCTTC
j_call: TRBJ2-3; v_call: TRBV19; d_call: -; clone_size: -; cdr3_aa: CASRSPERSTDTQYF; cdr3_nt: TGTGCCAGTAGATCTCCAGAAAGAAGCACAGATACGCAGTATTTT
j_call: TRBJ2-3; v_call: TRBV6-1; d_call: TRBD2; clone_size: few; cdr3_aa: CASRLLAATDTQYF; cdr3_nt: TGTGCCAGCAGGTTACTAGCGGCCACAGATACGCAGTATTTT
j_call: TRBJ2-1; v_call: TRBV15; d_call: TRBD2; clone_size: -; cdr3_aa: CATRTGTSGYNEQFF; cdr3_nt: TGTGCCACCAGGACCGGGACTAGCGGATACAATGAGCAGTTCTTC